These 16 T cell receptor beta chains originate from one sample sequenced in a study of blood T cell repertoires in COVID-19. Using immunoSEQ multiplex PCR, the repertoire was profiled, and TCRdb retains in-frame clones only, with some absent. The data show about 480,000 clones, more than 85% seen once. The material sequenced was PBMCs or T cells enriched from blood (not recorded which). Source of these receptors: a woman aged 55-75 years who had recovered from COVID-19.

This clone turned up a few times. The rearrangement uses TRBV7-6 and TRBJ2-3; 12 bases are a match to TRBD2. Germline V lookup: CDR1 SGHVS, CDR2 FNYEAQ. With V trimmed by 1 base and J by 5 bases, 10 bases remained unmatched. This CDR3 spans 18 amino acids. CDR3 region: CASSLVPLAGGPIDTQYF. CDR3 in DNA: TGTGCCAGCAGCTTAGTCCCGCTAGCGGGGGGGCCAATAGATACGCAGTATTTT.

This rearrangement joins TRBV4-1 to TRBJ1-2; D is possibly TRBD1 (6 bases). Germline CDR1 reads MGHRA; CDR2 reads YSYEKL. The CDR3 extends over 17 amino acids. V was trimmed by 3 bases and J by 8 bases, leaving 25 bases between them. Here the CDR3 DNA reads TGCGCCAGCAGCCACCCCCGGCAGGGGCCGTCCCCGAACGGCTACACCTTC. Its translation is CASSHPRQGPSPNGYTF.

V is TRBV11-2 and J is TRBJ2-3, with 9 bases identical to TRBD1. Losses at the gene ends were 1 base for V and 3 bases for J; bases not matched to a gene: 2. Germline V gives CDR1 SGHAT, CDR2 FQNNGV. The length of the CDR3 is 15 residues. CDR3 in amino acids: CASSLAGQGTDTQYF. CDR3 nucleotides: TGTGCCAGCAGCTTAGCTGGACAGGGGACAGATACGCAGTATTTT. The whole variable domain, filled in from reference TRBV11-2 and TRBJ2-3, reads EAGVAQSPRYKIIEKRQSVAFWCNPISGHATLYWYQQILGQGPKLLIQFQNNGVVDDSQLPKDRFSAERLKGVDSTLKIQPAKLEDSAVYLCASSLAGQGTDTQYFGPGTRLTVL.

The DNA of the CDR3 is TGTGCCAGCAGCAGCCCAGGGGGCGGGGGGGCGAGAGAGCAGTACTTC. Protein product: CASSSPGGGGAREQYF. This chain connects TRBV5-4 to TRBJ2-7, with a tentative D call TRBD2 (9 bases). V lost 4 bases and J 7 bases, leaving 24 bases between the germline ends. This CDR3 is 16 amino acids long. Germline V lookup: CDR1 SGHNT, CDR2 YYREEE (reference sequence).

This chain uses TRBV30 with TRBJ2-7; 7 positions match TRBD1. This CDR3 contains 13 residues. The V and J ends lost 5 bases and 2 bases, in that order; junction bases with no gene match: 6. Germline CDR1 is GTSNPN and CDR2 is SVGIG (reference sequence). The CDR3 sequence is CAWGSGTAYEQYF. The CDR3 nucleotides read TGTGCCTGGGGCTCCGGGACAGCCTACGAGCAGTACTTC.

The chain couples TRBV7-6 to TRBJ1-1; D may be TRBD1 (5 bases). The V gene lost 0 bases and the J gene lost 0 bases, with 5 bases spanning the gap. Germline CDR1 SGHVS, CDR2 FNYEAQ. The CDR3 is 14 amino acids. CDR3 sequence (DNA): TGTGCCAGCAGCTTAGCGGACATGAACACTGAAGCTTTCTTT. Protein: CASSLADMNTEAFF.

As regards this clone: The sample holds other DNA sequences that translate to the same CDR3. V gene TRBV30 combines with J gene TRBJ1-6; D might be TRBD1 (6 bases). The CDR3 runs to 13 residues. Germline loops: CDR1 GTSNPN, CDR2 SVGIG (reference sequence). Deletions cut 1 base from V and 8 bases from J, with 9 bases between. CDR3 protein: CAWSGQGYSPLHF. The CDR3 DNA reads TGTGCCTGGAGTGGGCAGGGGTATTCACCCCTCCACTTT.

The chain carries TRBV7-2 and TRBJ1-5; tentatively, D is TRBD1 (5 bases). The V end lost 3 bases, the J end lost 5 bases, and 8 bases lay between the germline ends. The CDR3 sequence is 13 residues long. Germline CDR1 is SGHTA and CDR2 is FQGNSA. The CDR3 region is CASSFLGDQPQHF. The CDR3 nucleotides read TGTGCCAGCAGCTTCCTAGGGGATCAGCCCCAGCATTTT.

The chain couples TRBV5-1 to TRBJ1-2, with TRBD1 matching over 12 bases. The CDR3 sequence is 18 residues long. Looked up from germline, CDR1 is SGHRS and CDR2 is YFSETQ. The junction had 10 bases not matched to a gene; V was cut back by 4 bases and J by 0 bases. CDR3 sequence reads: CASSLGTGGGRANYGYTF. CDR3 in DNA: TGCGCCAGCAGCCTCGGGACAGGGGGCGGTCGGGCTAACTATGGCTACACCTTC. Supplemented by reference TRBV5-1 and TRBJ1-2, the full variable domain reads KAGVTQTPRYLIKTRGQQVTLSCSPISGHRSVSWYQQTPGQGLQFLFEYFSETQRNKGNFPGRFSGRQFSNSRSEMNVSTLELGDSALYLCASSLGTGGGRANYGYTFGSGTRLTVV.

This clone has a single count. The chain uses TRBV7-8 and TRBJ2-7; 9 bases are shared with TRBD1. The CDR3 runs 19 residues. Germline loops: CDR1 SGHVS, CDR2 FQNEAQ. V shed 5 bases, J shed 3 bases, and the junction held 20 bases outside the gene matches. Here the CDR3 reads CASSARTGTGPRGVYEQYF. In DNA form, the CDR3 reads TGTGCCAGCAGCGCACGAACCGGGACAGGGCCCCGGGGGGTCTACGAGCAGTACTTC.

This chain uses TRBV7-8 with TRBJ2-5; 13 bases agree with TRBD2. J gave up 5 bases and V 1 base, and 7 bases lay outside the gene matches. Germline assignment: CDR1 SGHVS and CDR2 FQNEAQ. This CDR3 region has 17 residues. The CDR3 protein is CASSLGRTSGGYETQYF. CDR3 coding DNA: TGTGCCAGCAGCTTAGGGAGGACTAGCGGGGGTTACGAGACCCAGTACTTC.

With regard to this clone: At the DNA level, this CDR3 is encoded by other sequences in the same sample as well. The chain is built from TRBV6-5 and TRBJ2-5, with 9 bases matching TRBD1. Looked up from germline, CDR1 is MNHEY and CDR2 is SVGAGI. The CDR3 loop spans 15 amino acids. V dropped 5 bases and J dropped 5; count of bases not matched to a gene: 9. CDR3 sequence (DNA): TGTGCCAGCAGTCAGGGACAGGGCCGTGGGGAGACCCAGTACTTC. Translation: CASSQGQGRGETQYF.

This chain links TRBV18 with TRBJ1-5; 7 bases are a match to TRBD1. The CDR3 loop spans 14 amino acids. Germline V gives CDR1 KGHSH, CDR2 LQKENI. The ends lost 2 bases at V and 3 bases at J; junction bases unmatched: 1. The CDR3 loop is CASSPTGDNQPQHF. The CDR3 coding sequence is TGTGCCAGCTCACCAACAGGGGACAATCAGCCCCAGCATTTT.

The chain links TRBV11-2 to TRBJ2-7; 7 bases align to TRBD1. V shed 3 bases and J 2 bases; nucleotides not matched to a gene: 1. The V gene's germline CDR1 is SGHAT and CDR2 FQNNGV. The CDR3 has 13 residues. The CDR3 DNA reads TGTGCCAGCAGCTTTAGGGGGCCCTACGAGCAGTACGTC. Its protein product is CASSFRGPYEQYV.

The J gene is TRBJ1-5, the V gene TRBV16; 9 bases are shared with TRBD1. J was trimmed by 4 bases and V by 4 bases; bases with no gene match: 5. Germline CDR1 KGHSY, CDR2 FQNENV. The length of the CDR3 is 15 residues. The CDR3 here is CASSPSGTGNQPQHF. DNA of the CDR3: TGTGCCAGCAGCCCATCCGGGACAGGGAATCAGCCCCAGCATTTT.

The chain is built from TRBV5-1 and TRBJ1-2, with 8 bases lining up with TRBD1. Per the germline V gene, CDR1 is SGHRS and CDR2 is YFSETQ. This CDR3 has 15 residues. The V gene end was trimmed by 0 bases and the J gene end by 8 bases; junction bases not matched to a gene: 9. CDR3 in amino acids: CASSLATGASGGYTF. The CDR3 nucleotides read TGCGCCAGCAGCTTGGCGACAGGGGCCAGTGGCGGCTACACCTTC.